Listed here are 10 T cell receptor beta chains from one sample, sequenced in a study of siplizumab effects on memory and regulatory T cells. Assay used: immunoSEQ multiplex PCR; TCRdb lists only in-frame clones, some missing. The repertoire has about 55,000 clones, 95% to 98% of them found once; the top ten carry approximately 0.59%. Sequenced material: naive CD4+ T cells sorted from blood. The receptor source for this set is a human donor in good health.

This clone is a singleton in its sample. In the same sample, other DNA sequences code for this CDR3. V usage is TRBV7-9 and J usage is TRBJ1-1, with D uncertain. Germline values: CDR1 SEHNR, CDR2 FQNEAQ (reference sequence). There are 13 residues in the CDR3. The germline V and J ends were trimmed by 1 base and 1 base, with 4 bases remaining between them. This chain's CDR3 is CASSLVGNTEAFF. The CDR3 DNA is TGTGCCAGCAGCTTAGTTGGGAACACTGAAGCTTTCTTT.

The chain combines TRBV30 with TRBJ2-1; tentatively, D is TRBD1 (5 bases). This CDR3 has 15 residues. The germline V gene has CDR1 GTSNPN and CDR2 SVGIG (reference sequence). V was pared by 1 base and J by 0 bases, with 10 bases between. Here the CDR3 DNA reads TGTGCCTGGAGTGGAGGCAGGGACTCCTACAATGAGCAGTTCTTC. Translation: CAWSGGRDSYNEQFF.

The V and J genes are TRBV30 and TRBJ1-2; D is ambiguous. Between the trimmed V and J ends, which lost 0 bases and 4 bases, there was a span of 15 bases. Germline-derived CDR1 and CDR2 are GTSNPN and SVGIG (reference sequence). The CDR3 contains 15 residues. CDR3 bases: TGTGCCTGGAGTGTAGACCCGCGGTGGCCCTATGGCTACACCTTC. It encodes CAWSVDPRWPYGYTF.

V and J are TRBV5-4 and TRBJ2-3; D is uncertain. V was pared by 2 bases and J by 2 bases, with 3 bases between. This CDR3 region has 12 residues. CDR1 and CDR2 from the germline V gene are SGHNT and YYREEE (reference sequence). CDR3 loop: CASSFSTDTQYF. CDR3 sequence (DNA): TGTGCCAGCAGCTTTTCCACAGATACGCAGTATTTT.

The V call is TRBV10-3, the J call TRBJ2-1; 8 positions agree with TRBD1. V dropped 3 bases and J dropped 4; count of bases not matched to a gene: 5. This CDR3 is 15 amino acids long. Germline V lookup: CDR1 ENHRY, CDR2 SYGVKD. This chain's CDR3 is CAISDRDRRYNEQFF. CDR3 nucleotides: TGTGCCATCAGTGATCGGGACAGGCGATACAATGAGCAGTTCTTC.

The genes are TRBV18 and TRBJ1-5; the D gene is possibly TRBD1 (6 bases). Trimming took off 0 bases at V and 4 bases at J, with 10 bases between the two ends. The CDR3 totals 15 residues. Germline V CDR1 and CDR2: KGHSH, LQKENI. This chain's CDR3 is CASSPPGGGNQPQHF. As DNA, the CDR3 is TGTGCCAGCTCACCACCGGGAGGGGGGAATCAGCCCCAGCATTTT.

The V gene is TRBV6-5, the J gene TRBJ2-2; D not resolved. The CDR3 totals 15 residues. Germline lookup yields CDR1 MNHEY and CDR2 SVGAGI. The V end lost 0 bases, the J end lost 0 bases, and 5 bases lay between the germline ends. CDR3 sequence reads: CASSYSNTNTGELFF. The CDR3 nucleotides are TGTGCCAGCAGTTACTCGAACACGAACACCGGGGAGCTGTTTTTT.

The CDR3 loop is CAWSGGSPYQPQHF. CDR3 DNA sequence: TGTGCCTGGAGTGGGGGCTCCCCTTATCAGCCCCAGCATTTT. The rearrangement joins TRBV30 to TRBJ1-5; D is possibly TRBD1 (5 bases). The CDR3 is 14 residues long. Germline V gene data show CDR1 as GTSNPN and CDR2 as SVGIG (reference sequence). V lost 1 base and J 5 bases, leaving 12 bases between the germline ends.

This chain links TRBV12-5 with TRBJ1-1; tentatively, D is TRBD1 (5 bases). Germline values: CDR1 LGHNT, CDR2 FRNRAP. The V end lost 0 bases, the J end lost 8 bases, and 16 bases lay between the germline ends. The CDR3 loop spans 15 amino acids. Here the CDR3 reads CASGLVVRAGREAFF. The CDR3 DNA follows: TGTGCTAGTGGTTTGGTGGTCCGGGCAGGGCGAGAAGCTTTCTTT.

The gene calls are TRBV5-1 and TRBJ2-7, with 11 bases lining up with TRBD2. V shed 3 bases, J shed 3 bases, and the junction held 5 bases outside the gene matches. In germline, CDR1 is SGHRS, CDR2 YFSETQ. The CDR3 length is 15 residues. As DNA, the CDR3 is TGCGCCAGCAGCTCAGGGACTAGCGGTTTCTACGAGCAGTACTTC. Protein product: CASSSGTSGFYEQYF.